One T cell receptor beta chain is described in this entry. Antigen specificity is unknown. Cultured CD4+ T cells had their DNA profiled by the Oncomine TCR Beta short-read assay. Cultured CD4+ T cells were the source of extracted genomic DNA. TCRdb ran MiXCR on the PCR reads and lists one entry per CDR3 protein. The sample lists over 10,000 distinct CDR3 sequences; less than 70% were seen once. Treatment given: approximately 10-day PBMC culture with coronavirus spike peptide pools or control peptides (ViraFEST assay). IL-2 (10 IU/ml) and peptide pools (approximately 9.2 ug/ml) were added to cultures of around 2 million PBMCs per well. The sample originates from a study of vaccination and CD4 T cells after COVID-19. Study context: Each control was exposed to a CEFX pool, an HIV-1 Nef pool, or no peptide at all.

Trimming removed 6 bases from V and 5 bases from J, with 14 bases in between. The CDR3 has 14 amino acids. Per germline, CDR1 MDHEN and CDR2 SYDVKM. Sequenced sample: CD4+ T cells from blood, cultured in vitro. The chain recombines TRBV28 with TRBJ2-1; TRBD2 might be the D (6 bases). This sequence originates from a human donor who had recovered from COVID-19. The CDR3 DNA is TGTGCCAGCAGCTTAGGGACTCGGGACAATGAGCAGTTCTTC. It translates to CASSLGTRDNEQFF.